The 17 T cell receptor beta chains below all came from one sample that was sequenced in a study of control samples from healthy donors and cancer patients. Clones were read by immunoSEQ multiplex PCR, and TCRdb kept only the in-frame ones, dropping some. The profile covers over 10,000 clones, with around 94% appearing a single time and about 15% taken by the ten largest. The specimen was PBMCs. The receptors were sampled from a man of 80 years or more with lung cancer.

CDR3 protein: CASSLAGAGEKLFF. Written as DNA, the CDR3 is TGCGCCAGCAGCTTGGCCGGGGCGGGGGAAAAACTGTTTTTT. The gene calls are TRBV5-1 and TRBJ1-4; the D gene is possibly TRBD1 (5 bases). The CDR3 sequence is 14 residues long. Germline values: CDR1 SGHRS, CDR2 YFSETQ. V shed 0 bases and J shed 8 bases, with 11 bases lying between them. Based on the CDR3 plus reference TRBV5-1 and TRBJ1-4, the full variable domain is KAGVTQTPRYLIKTRGQQVTLSCSPISGHRSVSWYQQTPGQGLQFLFEYFSETQRNKGNFPGRFSGRQFSNSRSEMNVSTLELGDSALYLCASSLAGAGEKLFFGSGTQLSVL.

The CDR3 loop is CASSLGQGVSQPQHF. CDR3 nucleotides: TGTGCCAGCAGCTTGGGTCAGGGGGTCAGTCAGCCCCAGCATTTT. V usage is TRBV5-6 and J usage is TRBJ1-5; 7 nucleotides line up with TRBD1. From germline, CDR1 is SGHDT and CDR2 YYEEEE. CDR3 length: 15 amino acids. V trimming: 0 bases; J trimming: 6 bases; junction bases outside the gene matches: 6.

The chain links TRBV7-2 to TRBJ2-1; D gene uncertain. The length of the CDR3 is 15 residues. In germline, CDR1 is SGHTA, CDR2 FQGNSA. V was pared by 5 bases and J by 2 bases, with 13 bases between. CDR3 coding DNA: TGTGCCAGCAGCCTGGCCCTTACCCCCTACAATGAGCAGTTCTTC. Amino acids: CASSLALTPYNEQFF.

CDR3 region: CASSLGMGQGNTGELFF. CDR3 DNA: TGTGCCAGCAGCTTAGGCATGGGACAGGGGAACACCGGGGAGCTGTTTTTT. This chain joins TRBV13 and TRBJ2-2, with TRBD1 matching over 9 bases. The germline V gene has CDR1 PRHDT and CDR2 FYEKMQ (reference sequence). V dropped 0 bases and J dropped 1; count of bases not matched to a gene: 3. The CDR3 is 17 amino acids.

The chain joins TRBV11-2 to TRBJ2-3; D gene ambiguous. The V and J ends lost 3 bases and 3 bases respectively, with 4 bases between them. Germline CDR1 reads SGHAT; CDR2 reads FQNNGV. The CDR3 spans 12 residues. CDR3 sequence: CASSFFTDTQYF. The CDR3 DNA is TGTGCCAGCAGCTTCTTTACAGATACGCAGTATTTT.

The gene calls are TRBV6-6 and TRBJ1-2; D not resolved. The CDR3 is made up of 14 amino acids. Germline lookup yields CDR1 MNHNY and CDR2 SVGAGI (reference sequence). V lost 5 bases and J 2 bases, leaving 12 bases between the germline ends. The CDR3 nucleotides read TGTGCCAGCAGTCTCCCCTCAGCCAACTATGGCTACACCTTC. Residues: CASSLPSANYGYTF.

V and J are TRBV28 and TRBJ1-2, with TRBD1 matching 7 bases. The trim removed 6 bases at V and 4 bases at J, leaving 14 bases unmatched. The CDR3 is 16 amino acids. The V gene's germline CDR1 is MDHEN and CDR2 SYDVKM. The CDR3 DNA sequence: TGTGCCAGCAGCCCTGGGGGACAGCCCTACGTCTATGGCTACACCTTC. Residues: CASSPGGQPYVYGYTF.

The sample holds one count of this clone. The J gene is TRBJ1-5, the V gene TRBV19; D is ambiguous. V gave up 3 bases and J gave up 2 bases, with 11 bases separating them. In germline, CDR1 is LNHDA, CDR2 SQIVND (reference sequence). The CDR3 is made up of 15 amino acids. CDR3 residues: CASSMEGRGNQPQHF. In nucleotides, the CDR3 is TGTGCCAGTAGTATGGAAGGTCGGGGCAATCAGCCCCAGCATTTT.

The chain is built from TRBV6-5 and TRBJ2-7; D gene ambiguous. Trimming cost V 6 bases and J 0 bases, with 3 bases left between them. The CDR3 totals 11 residues. Per germline, CDR1 MNHEY and CDR2 SVGAGI. The CDR3 bases are TGTGCCAGCAGGAGCTCCTACGAGCAGTACTTC. Amino acid sequence: CASRSSYEQYF.

The CDR3 loop reads CASSWRTGDTEAFF. DNA of the CDR3: TGTGCCAGCAGCTGGCGGACAGGGGACACTGAAGCTTTCTTT. The chain links TRBV7-8 to TRBJ1-1, with 9 bases identical to TRBD1. The CDR3 consists of 14 residues. Germline assignment: CDR1 SGHVS and CDR2 FQNEAQ. V lost 4 bases to trimming and J lost 3 bases; unmatched junction nucleotides: 3.

The CDR3 reads CATSDSDRGYEQYF. CDR3 DNA sequence: TGTGCCACCAGTGATTCGGACAGGGGCTACGAGCAGTACTTC. The genes are TRBV24-1 and TRBJ2-7, with 9 bases identical to TRBD1. Germline CDR1 is KGHDR and CDR2 is SFDVKD. The length of the CDR3 is 14 residues. The ends lost 2 bases at V and 3 bases at J; junction bases unmatched: 1.

This chain uses TRBV2 with TRBJ1-3; D is unclear. The CDR3 runs 16 residues. The V end was cut by 2 bases, the J end by 1 base, with 12 bases between. The germline V gene has CDR1 SNHLY and CDR2 FYNNEI. The CDR3 sequence is CASSEILGPSGNTIYF. In nucleotides, the CDR3 is TGTGCCAGCAGTGAAATCCTAGGGCCATCTGGAAACACCATATATTTT.

The table lists this clone with a count of one. This rearrangement joins TRBV5-4 to TRBJ2-2; 8 positions match TRBD2. Losses at the gene ends were 0 bases for V and 6 bases for J; bases not matched to a gene: 7. There are 16 residues in the CDR3. Germline CDR1 is SGHNT and CDR2 is YYREEE (reference sequence). CDR3 protein: CASSLGAGGPAGELFF. CDR3 sequence (DNA): TGTGCCAGCAGCTTGGGTGCGGGGGGCCCCGCCGGGGAGCTGTTTTTT.

V and J are TRBV6-5 and TRBJ1-2; unclear D gene. Germline V gene lookup returns CDR1 MNHEY and CDR2 SVGAGI. This CDR3 region has 12 residues. With 8 bases removed from V and 0 bases from J, the gap between germline ends came to 7 bases. CDR3 DNA: TGTGCCAGCGTAGGGACTAACTATGGCTACACCTTC. Its translation: CASVGTNYGYTF.

This chain joins TRBV5-1 and TRBJ2-3; a possible D gene is TRBD1 (5 bases). The CDR3 sequence is 15 residues long. V was pared by 0 bases and J by 2 bases, with 10 bases between. CDR1 SGHRS and CDR2 YFSETQ come from the germline V gene. The CDR3 region is CASSLGGTFTDTQYF. The CDR3, as DNA: TGCGCCAGCAGCTTGGGGGGCACCTTCACAGATACGCAGTATTTT. Full variable domain (missing parts from reference TRBV5-1 and TRBJ2-3): KAGVTQTPRYLIKTRGQQVTLSCSPISGHRSVSWYQQTPGQGLQFLFEYFSETQRNKGNFPGRFSGRQFSNSRSEMNVSTLELGDSALYLCASSLGGTFTDTQYFGPGTRLTVL.

This chain links TRBV7-2 with TRBJ1-2; possible D gene TRBD1, 6 bases. The CDR3 runs to 13 residues. V was pared by 0 bases and J by 8 bases, with 10 bases between. CDR1 and CDR2 (germline): SGHTA, FQGNSA. The CDR3 here is CASSLAQGRGYTF. DNA of the CDR3: TGTGCCAGCAGCTTAGCGCAGGGGAGAGGCTACACCTTC.

The V call is TRBV7-9, the J call TRBJ2-1, with D perhaps matching TRBD1 or TRBD2 (6 bases each). V dropped 5 bases and J dropped 7 bases, with 18 bases sitting between them. Germline lookup yields CDR1 SEHNR and CDR2 FQNEAQ (reference sequence). This CDR3 spans 15 amino acids. CDR3 DNA sequence: TGTGCCAGCAGCCCTAGGGGGGTTAGGACGAATGAGCAGTTCTTC. Translated: CASSPRGVRTNEQFF.